This T cell receptor (beta chain) appears in the sequencing data of a study of T cell repertoires in cytomegalovirus infection. Overall study: CMV infection together with matching HLA type was indicated by public TCR beta signatures.

TCRdb reprocessed the reads via MiXCR and lists one record per CDR3 protein. Among some 940,000 distinct CDR3 sequences, roughly 30% were seen once, and the ten largest hold roughly an eighth. There are a few counts of this clonotype. Its antigen is as yet unknown. V shed 5 bases, J shed 2 bases, and the junction held 2 bases outside the gene matches. The CDR3 runs to 14 residues. The germline V gene has CDR1 LNHNV and CDR2 YYDKDF (reference sequence). The clonotype comes from a human donor in good health (CMV status not recorded). Some clones in this sample may be carry-over from other donors' samples. The rearrangement links TRBV15 to TRBJ2-1; TRBD1 matches 8 bases. The source material was cultured CD8+ T cells from PBMCs, sampled from culture after CMV antigen stimulation. CDR3 amino acids: CATSADRAYNEQFF. The CDR3 DNA reads TGTGCCACCAGCGCGGACAGGGCCTACAATGAGCAGTTCTTC.